These 11 T cell receptor beta chains originate from one sample sequenced in a study of blood T cell repertoires in COVID-19. TCRdb's copy holds only in-frame clones and misses some; the assay was immunoSEQ multiplex PCR. The data show roughly 10,000 clones, approximately 90% seen once. The sample comprised peripheral blood. These receptors were collected from a man aged 25-45 years with active or convalescent COVID-19.

This clone was picked up one time. This chain connects TRBV6-5 to TRBJ1-4; 7 nucleotides align to TRBD1. CDR1 MNHEY and CDR2 SVGAGI come from the germline V gene. The CDR3 spans 15 residues. V lost 2 bases and J lost 2; bases outside the gene matches: 2. This CDR3 reads CASSYEGQTNEKLFF. For the CDR3, the DNA is TGTGCCAGCAGTTACGAGGGACAGACTAATGAAAAACTGTTTTTT.

CDR3 in amino acids: CASSTGDRGNTIYF. Here the CDR3 DNA reads TGTGCCAGCAGCACGGGGGACAGGGGAAACACCATATATTTT. The chain recombines TRBV21-1 with TRBJ1-3; the D segment call TRBD1 is taken from the table without a DNA check. TRBV21-1 represents a pseudogene. This CDR3 has 14 amino acids.

The chain uses TRBV30 and TRBJ1-1, with D unresolved. Germline assignment: CDR1 GTSNPN and CDR2 SVGIG (reference sequence). The CDR3 extends over 14 amino acids. With 0 bases removed from V and 0 bases from J, the gap between germline ends came to 8 bases. DNA for the CDR3: TGTGCCTGGAGTGTAAATAGTTTGAACACTGAAGCTTTCTTT. It codes for CAWSVNSLNTEAFF.

V gene TRBV29-1 combines with J gene TRBJ2-2; 11 nucleotides agree with TRBD1. Trimming removed 6 bases from V and 3 bases from J; junction bases left unmatched: 3. Germline V gives CDR1 SQVTM, CDR2 ANQGSEA. The CDR3 spans 14 residues. In DNA form, the CDR3 reads TGCAGCGTGGACAGGGGGCTCGACACCGGGGAGCTGTTTTTT. The encoded protein is CSVDRGLDTGELFF.

The J gene is TRBJ2-2, the V gene TRBV5-1, with D perhaps matching TRBD2 (6 bases). The CDR3 is 14 residues long. V was cut by 1 base and J by 5 bases, with 9 bases left in between. Germline lookup yields CDR1 SGHRS and CDR2 YFSETQ. Here the CDR3 DNA reads TGCGCCAGCAGCTTGTGGGGGGAGACCGGGGAGCTGTTTTTT. Protein product: CASSLWGETGELFF.

V gene TRBV20-1 combines with J gene TRBJ2-4; 8 bases agree with TRBD2. CDR1 DFQATT and CDR2 SNEGSKA come from the germline V gene (reference sequence). The CDR3 consists of 15 residues. V lost 3 bases, J lost 0 bases, and 4 bases stayed unmatched. CDR3 DNA: TGCAGTGCTAGTGATAGCGGGGTAGCCAAAAACATTCAGTACTTC. Amino acid sequence: CSASDSGVAKNIQYF.

The chain is built from TRBV9 and TRBJ2-5; tentatively, D is TRBD1 (6 bases). V was shortened by 0 bases and J by 5 bases, with 8 bases between the two germline ends. The CDR3 contains 13 residues. CDR1 is SGDLS and CDR2 is YYNGEE in the germline V gene. The CDR3 is CASSVAGVETQYF. The DNA of the CDR3 is TGTGCCAGCAGCGTAGCAGGGGTTGAGACCCAGTACTTC. The full variable domain, its missing parts supplied by reference TRBV9 and TRBJ2-5, is DSGVTQTPKHLITATGQRVTLRCSPRSGDLSVYWYQQSLDQGLQFLIQYYNGEERAKGNILERFSAQQFPDLHSELNLSSLELGDSALYFCASSVAGVETQYFGPGTRLLVL.

The rearrangement uses TRBV9 and TRBJ2-2; 9 bases align to TRBD1. Germline CDR1 SGDLS, CDR2 YYNGEE. V trimming: 5 bases; J trimming: 7 bases; junction bases outside the gene matches: 6. This CDR3 is built from 14 residues. The CDR3 protein is CASRRDRVIGELFF. Here the CDR3 DNA reads TGTGCCAGCAGACGGGACAGGGTCATCGGGGAGCTGTTTTTT. Full variable domain (remainder filled in from reference TRBV9 and TRBJ2-2): DSGVTQTPKHLITATGQRVTLRCSPRSGDLSVYWYQQSLDQGLQFLIQYYNGEERAKGNILERFSAQQFPDLHSELNLSSLELGDSALYFCASRRDRVIGELFFGEGSRLTVL.

This chain connects TRBV5-4 to TRBJ1-6; D is unclear. Trimming removed 0 bases from V and 0 bases from J, with 10 bases in between. The CDR3 has 17 amino acids. Per the germline V gene, CDR1 is SGHNT and CDR2 is YYREEE (reference sequence). CDR3 nucleotides: TGTGCCAGCAGCTTGGATGCCGCTACCTCCTATAATTCACCCCTCCACTTT. Protein: CASSLDAATSYNSPLHF.

The rearrangement links TRBV7-9 to TRBJ2-2; D is perhaps TRBD1 (6 bases). This CDR3 has 14 residues. Trimming took 5 bases from V and 8 from J, leaving 15 bases between them. Germline V lookup: CDR1 SEHNR, CDR2 FQNEAQ (reference sequence). The CDR3 reads CASSHAGEVGELFF. CDR3 nucleotides: TGTGCCAGCAGCCATGCAGGGGAAGTTGGGGAGCTGTTTTTT.

The V and J genes are TRBV5-1 and TRBJ2-3; a possible D gene is TRBD2 (5 bases). Germline CDR1 and CDR2: SGHRS and YFSETQ. The CDR3 sequence is 14 residues long. V was pared by 4 bases and J by 0 bases, with 9 bases between. CDR3 amino acids: CASSLATSTDTQYF. The CDR3 nucleotides are TGCGCCAGCAGCCTAGCAACAAGCACAGATACGCAGTATTTT.